This T cell receptor beta chain appears in the sequencing data of a study of preoperative IRX-2 immunotherapy in early breast cancer. The CDR3 has 15 amino acids. The germline CDR1 and CDR2 sequences are LNHDA and SQIVND (reference sequence). The V and J ends lost 4 bases and 4 bases, in that order; junction bases with no gene match: 6. Treatment in this sample: preoperative locoregional IRX-2 cytokine immunotherapy. This phase Ib study tested locoregional IRX-2 cytokine immunotherapy given before surgery. This clone has just a few counts. Method: immunoSEQ multiplex PCR; TCRdb's copy keeps in-frame clones and lacks some. The repertoire includes roughly 45,000 clones, approximately 95% of them detected once, and about 1.6% sits in the top ten.

The chain carries TRBV19 and TRBJ2-1, with TRBD2 matching 8 bases. The receptor was derived from a human donor with breast cancer. This sample comprised tumor tissue, obtained after IRX-2 immunotherapy. The CDR3 DNA is TGTGCCAGTAGTAATCCACTAGCGGTGTACAATGAGCAGTTCTTC. This gives the protein CASSNPLAVYNEQFF.